One sample yielded the 23 T cell receptor beta chains listed below, sequenced in a study of beta chain features in type 1 diabetes. Study-wide results and limits: All four CD4+ subsets of Type 1 diabetes patients contained TCRB CDR3s that were moderately but significantly shorter.

What was sequenced were expressed TCRB transcripts, since all of the isolated RNA had been reverse transcribed. Here immunoSEQ multiplex PCR was the method, and the copy in TCRdb shows in-frame clones only, minus some. The sample carries 140,000 or so clones, approximately 13% recorded once. What these receptors recognize is not known. The sequenced sample consisted of central memory CD4+ T cells from blood. The receptors come from a young man with type 1 diabetes.

CDR3 in DNA: TGTGCCAGCAGCTTTCGTGCGCAGGGGGACTACGAGCAGTACTTC. Residues: CASSFRAQGDYEQYF. V and J are TRBV5-4 and TRBJ2-7; 7 nucleotides agree with TRBD1. The CDR3 is made up of 15 amino acids. V was clipped by 2 bases and J by 3 bases; unmatched bases: 8. Germline loops: CDR1 SGHNT, CDR2 YYREEE (reference sequence). The full variable domain, completed using reference TRBV5-4 and TRBJ2-7, is ETGVTQSPTHLIKTRGQQVTLRCSSQSGHNTVSWYQQALGQGPQFIFQYYREEENGRGNFPPRFSGLQFPNYSSELNVNALELDDSALYLCASSFRAQGDYEQYFGPGTRLTVT.

This sequence joins TRBV11-2 and TRBJ1-2; D is perhaps TRBD1 (5 bases). V was trimmed by 5 bases and J by 3 bases, leaving 7 bases between them. The CDR3 runs to 12 residues. Germline loops: CDR1 SGHAT, CDR2 FQNNGV. The CDR3 sequence: CASSPGYYGYTF. CDR3 DNA: TGTGCCAGCAGCCCAGGGTACTATGGCTACACCTTC.

The chain uses TRBV14 and TRBJ1-6, with D perhaps TRBD1 (5 bases). The CDR3 covers 14 residues. V was trimmed by 5 bases and J by 9 bases, leaving 14 bases between them. Germline V gives CDR1 SGHDN, CDR2 FVKESK. CDR3 sequence reads: CASSFRGASSPLHF. The CDR3 coding sequence is TGTGCCAGCAGCTTTCGCGGGGCCTCTTCACCCCTCCACTTT.

The CDR3 is CASSYSGTVGNIQYF. The CDR3, as DNA: TGTGCCAGCAGTTACTCCGGGACAGTGGGAAACATTCAGTACTTC. J is TRBJ2-4 and V is TRBV6-5; 7 nucleotides line up with TRBD1. Germline CDR1 is MNHEY and CDR2 is SVGAGI. Trimming cost V 0 bases and J 6 bases; bases outside gene matches: 5. CDR3 size: 15 residues.

In this sample, this clone turned up a few times. This chain uses TRBV6-5 with TRBJ2-7, with no clear D. CDR3 length equals 15 residues. In germline, CDR1 is MNHEY, CDR2 SVGAGI. Trimming removed 8 bases from V and 7 bases from J, with 24 bases in between. This CDR3 reads CASLARQELLGEQYF. For the CDR3, the DNA is TGTGCCAGCCTCGCTAGGCAGGAACTTTTGGGAGAGCAGTACTTC.

V and J are TRBV5-1 and TRBJ2-5; tentatively, D is TRBD1 (5 bases). The CDR3 length is 13 residues. The V gene's germline CDR1 is SGHRS and CDR2 YFSETQ. Trimming pared 4 bases from V and 2 bases from J, leaving 9 bases between. CDR3 sequence reads: CASSIGQQETQYF. The DNA for the CDR3 is TGCGCCAGCAGCATTGGACAACAAGAGACCCAGTACTTC.

This clone was observed at least ten times. The V and J genes are TRBV9 and TRBJ2-7; 13 bases fit TRBD2. After removal of 3 bases from V and 2 bases from J, the junction contained 5 bases not matched to a gene. Germline lookup yields CDR1 SGDLS and CDR2 YYNGEE. CDR3 size: 16 residues. The CDR3 DNA follows: TGTGCCAGCAGCGAGGGACTAGCGGGGATAGCCTACGAGCAGTACTTC. Encoded protein: CASSEGLAGIAYEQYF.

This sequence joins TRBV29-1 and TRBJ2-1, with D perhaps assigned TRBD1 or TRBD2 (6 bases each). CDR3 length: 15 residues. Germline values: CDR1 SQVTM, CDR2 ANQGSEA. The germline V and J ends were trimmed by 7 bases and 2 bases, with 18 bases remaining between them. The CDR3 spells CSGGGVGTTYNEQFF. CDR3 bases: TGCAGCGGTGGCGGGGTAGGGACAACCTACAATGAGCAGTTCTTC.

The chain recombines TRBV7-2 with TRBJ1-5; D unresolved. Trimming left V 2 bases short and J 7 bases short, with 9 bases between. Germline CDR1 SGHTA, CDR2 FQGNSA. The length of the CDR3 is 13 residues. For the CDR3, the DNA is TGTGCCAGCAGCTTATCCGTCAGACAGCCCCAGCATTTT. Amino acid sequence: CASSLSVRQPQHF.

This clone was seen a few times. The chain employs TRBV28 and TRBJ2-1, with unresolved D. This CDR3 has 15 residues. Between the trimmed V and J ends, which lost 5 bases and 1 base, there was a span of 12 bases. Germline values: CDR1 MDHEN, CDR2 SYDVKM. The CDR3 is CASSVGLGSYNEQFF. Here the CDR3 DNA reads TGTGCCAGCAGTGTAGGCCTCGGGTCCTACAATGAGCAGTTCTTC.

This clone has only a few counts. This chain links TRBV29-1 with TRBJ2-3, with TRBD2 matching 10 bases. Germline CDR1 is SQVTM and CDR2 is ANQGSEA. The J segment lost 7 bases and the V segment lost 1 base, leaving 11 bases of the junction unmatched. This CDR3 spans 16 amino acids. CDR3 region: CSVEVVLAGGIYTQYF. For the CDR3, the DNA is TGCAGCGTTGAAGTAGTTTTAGCGGGGGGAATTTATACGCAGTATTTT.

The table lists this clone with many counts. The V and J genes are TRBV25-1 and TRBJ1-2; D unclear. The V end lost 0 bases, the J end lost 6 bases, and 8 bases lay between the germline ends. Germline CDR1 reads MGHDK; CDR2 reads SYGVNS. The CDR3 runs 13 residues. CDR3 loop: CASSEYTRNGYTF. In DNA, the CDR3 is TGTGCCAGCAGTGAATATACGCGTAATGGCTACACCTTC.

This sequence joins TRBV28 and TRBJ1-1; D unresolved. CDR3 length equals 13 residues. V lost 2 bases to trimming and J lost 3 bases, with 7 bases between them. The germline gives CDR1 MDHEN, CDR2 SYDVKM. CDR3: CASSLIADTEAFF. The DNA for the CDR3 is TGTGCCAGCAGTTTAATAGCGGACACTGAAGCTTTCTTT.

This clone was found a few times. The V call is TRBV7-9, the J call TRBJ1-4, with D tentatively TRBD1 (6 bases). This CDR3 spans 14 amino acids. Trimming left V 5 bases short and J 5 bases short, with 12 bases between. The V gene's germline CDR1 is SEHNR and CDR2 FQNEAQ (reference sequence). CDR3 in amino acids: CASSPGATNEKLFF. As DNA, the CDR3 is TGTGCCAGCAGCCCGGGGGCTACCAATGAAAAACTGTTTTTT.

This clone was observed a handful of times. This CDR3 is CASSLIYGNNEQFF. In nucleotides, the CDR3 is TGTGCCAGCAGCTTAATTTACGGAAACAATGAGCAGTTCTTC. This sequence joins TRBV7-3 and TRBJ2-1; D unresolved. This CDR3 has 14 amino acids. V lost 1 base and J 5 bases, leaving 9 bases between the germline ends. Germline CDR1 is SGHTA and CDR2 is FQGTGA.

The V and J genes are TRBV5-4 and TRBJ2-7, with D perhaps TRBD1 or TRBD2 (5 bases each). Germline CDR1 and CDR2: SGHNT and YYREEE (reference sequence). CDR3 length equals 12 residues. The germline V and J ends were trimmed by 4 bases and 8 bases, with 13 bases remaining between them. CDR3 in DNA: TGTGCCAGCAGCGGGGACCTTACGAAGCAGTACTTC. Translated: CASSGDLTKQYF.

The table lists this clone with a few counts. The chain joins TRBV5-4 to TRBJ2-7, with a weak D call TRBD2 (6 bases). From germline, CDR1 is SGHNT and CDR2 YYREEE (reference sequence). This CDR3 has 15 residues. With 3 bases removed from V and 7 bases from J, the gap between germline ends came to 20 bases. This chain's CDR3 is CASSSSGLRAWEQYF. CDR3 DNA sequence: TGTGCCAGCAGCTCGTCGGGACTGAGGGCGTGGGAGCAGTACTTC.

This clone was counted at least ten times. V and J are TRBV28 and TRBJ2-1, with 7 bases fitting TRBD1. CDR1 is MDHEN, CDR2 SYDVKM, per germline. The CDR3 is 14 amino acids. V lost 10 bases and J lost 3; bases outside the gene matches: 9. Here the CDR3 reads CATERTGFYNEQFF. CDR3 bases: TGTGCCACCGAAAGGACAGGCTTCTACAATGAGCAGTTCTTC.

The rearrangement links TRBV9 to TRBJ2-1, with TRBD2 as a possible D gene (6 bases). CDR3 length: 15 amino acids. The V gene lost 0 bases and the J gene lost 2 bases, with 9 bases spanning the gap. Germline CDR1 is SGDLS and CDR2 is YYNGEE. CDR3 residues: CASSVAGDPYNEQFF. CDR3 coding DNA: TGTGCCAGCAGCGTAGCGGGAGATCCCTACAATGAGCAGTTCTTC.

The rearrangement joins TRBV5-1 to TRBJ1-4; no clear D gene. Trimming stripped 0 bases from V and 0 bases from J, with 15 bases between. CDR3 length equals 18 residues. Germline V CDR1 and CDR2: SGHRS, YFSETQ. CDR3 sequence reads: CASSLAGWQDATNEKLFF. CDR3 sequence (DNA): TGCGCCAGCAGCTTGGCGGGGTGGCAGGATGCAACTAATGAAAAACTGTTTTTT.

This chain's CDR3 is CASTGAGSSGNTIYF. CDR3 nucleotides: TGTGCCAGCACCGGGGCAGGGAGTAGTGGAAACACCATATATTTT. V gene TRBV7-8 combines with J gene TRBJ1-3; D is perhaps TRBD1 (5 bases). The length of the CDR3 is 15 residues. In germline, CDR1 is SGHVS, CDR2 FQNEAQ. The V gene lost 7 bases and the J gene lost 3 bases, with 16 bases spanning the gap.

This CDR3 reads CASSPGGLEGSPLHF. In DNA, the CDR3 is TGCGCCAGCAGCCCCGGGGGATTGGAAGGATCACCCCTCCACTTT. This chain joins TRBV5-1 and TRBJ1-6, with D perhaps matching TRBD1 (5 bases). The V end lost 4 bases, the J end lost 10 bases, and 18 bases lay between the germline ends. CDR3 length equals 15 residues. Per the germline V gene, CDR1 is SGHRS and CDR2 is YFSETQ.

This chain uses TRBV30 with TRBJ2-3; D gene uncertain. Germline values: CDR1 GTSNPN, CDR2 SVGIG (reference sequence). The V end lost 0 bases, the J end lost 5 bases, and 3 bases lay between the germline ends. The CDR3 has 11 amino acids. Written as DNA, the CDR3 is TGTGCCTGGAGTGTTGTAGATACGCAGTATTTT. Amino acid sequence: CAWSVVDTQYF.